A single sample gave rise to the 16 T cell receptor beta chains below, sequenced in a study of early T cells in non-severe SARS-CoV-2 infection. MiXCR, run by TCRdb on the 5' RACE reads, gives a single entry per CDR3 protein. In the table there are some 76,000 distinct CDR3 sequences, about 16% of which are singletons. Specimen: whole blood. The receptor set was obtained from an adult who was a healthcare worker with PCR-confirmed SARS-CoV-2 infection or an uninfected control (not recorded which).

This sequence joins TRBV7-6 and TRBJ2-1, with a weak D call TRBD1 (5 bases). Germline-derived CDR1 and CDR2 are SGHVS and FNYEAQ. The CDR3 is made up of 15 amino acids. V was trimmed by 5 bases and J by 5 bases, leaving 16 bases between them. The CDR3 is CASSVQRSQDNEQFF. CDR3 DNA sequence: TGTGCCAGCAGCGTCCAGAGGTCACAGGACAATGAGCAGTTCTTC.

The V and J genes are TRBV27 and TRBJ2-6, with TRBD1 matching 7 bases. Germline V lookup: CDR1 MNHEY, CDR2 SMNVEV (reference sequence). The CDR3 spans 16 residues. Germline trimming cut 6 bases from V and 0 bases from J; bases unmatched to any gene: 5. CDR3 DNA sequence: TGTGCCAGCAGGTCAGGGGGTTTCTCTGGGGCCAACGTCCTGACTTTC. Translating it yields CASRSGGFSGANVLTF.

The gene calls are TRBV29-1 and TRBJ2-5; unclear D gene. Deletions cut 4 bases from V and 10 bases from J, with 22 bases between. The CDR3 is made up of 14 amino acids. Per the germline V gene, CDR1 is SQVTM and CDR2 is ANQGSEA. The CDR3 is CSVVNTGKSERQYF. Here the CDR3 DNA reads TGCAGCGTTGTAAACACTGGGAAGAGTGAGCGCCAGTACTTC.

The chain links TRBV28 to TRBJ1-1; unclear D gene. CDR1 is MDHEN and CDR2 is SYDVKM in the germline V gene. The CDR3 consists of 13 residues. V gave up 2 bases and J gave up 5 bases, with 9 bases separating them. CDR3 sequence: CASSLIGRTEAFF. The CDR3 bases are TGTGCCAGCAGTTTAATAGGGAGAACTGAAGCTTTCTTT.

The rearrangement links TRBV2 to TRBJ2-5, with a possible D match to TRBD1 (5 bases). This CDR3 is built from 14 residues. Germline assignment: CDR1 SNHLY and CDR2 FYNNEI. Trimming removed 7 bases at V and 0 bases at J, with 12 bases between. The CDR3 loop reads CASNRRADQETQYF. The DNA for the CDR3 is TGTGCCAGCAATCGCAGGGCAGACCAAGAGACCCAGTACTTC.

The gene calls are TRBV7-2 and TRBJ1-1; D perhaps matches TRBD1 (6 bases). From germline, CDR1 is SGHTA and CDR2 FQGNSA. The V end was cut by 5 bases, the J end by 3 bases, with 13 bases between. The CDR3 length is 14 residues. CDR3 protein: CASSPRRGHTEAFF. In DNA form, the CDR3 reads TGTGCCAGCAGCCCACGACGGGGGCACACTGAAGCTTTCTTT.

The chain has TRBV5-1 and TRBJ2-5, with D maybe TRBD2 (5 bases). Trimming took off 7 bases at V and 0 bases at J, with 19 bases between the two ends. The CDR3 has 16 amino acids. Germline CDR1 and CDR2: SGHRS and YFSETQ. The DNA for the CDR3 is TGCGCCAGCCAGAGCCGGATAGCGACATACCAAGAGACCCAGTACTTC. Translated: CASQSRIATYQETQYF.

The chain is built from TRBV7-9 and TRBJ2-4; a possible D gene is TRBD2 (5 bases). The CDR3 has 15 amino acids. Germline values: CDR1 SEHNR, CDR2 FQNEAQ (reference sequence). V dropped 4 bases and J dropped 0 bases, with 10 bases sitting between them. For the CDR3, the DNA is TGTGCCAGCAGCTATGGAGGCAGAGCCAAAAACATTCAGTACTTC. Amino acid sequence: CASSYGGRAKNIQYF.

The CDR3 DNA is TGTGCCATCAGGCCGGGACAGGCTTTAACCTCCTACGAGCAGTACTTC. Translating gives CAIRPGQALTSYEQYF. The chain combines TRBV10-3 with TRBJ2-7; 8 bases are shared with TRBD1. This CDR3 has 16 amino acids. After removal of 6 bases from V and 0 bases from J, the junction contained 10 bases not matched to a gene. Germline CDR1 and CDR2: ENHRY and SYGVKD.

V gene TRBV7-9 combines with J gene TRBJ1-4; 9 nucleotides match TRBD1. CDR1 and CDR2 from the germline V gene are SEHNR and FQNEAQ (reference sequence). The CDR3 is 14 amino acids. J was trimmed by 8 bases and V by 5 bases; bases with no gene match: 6. The CDR3 is CASSTDRGGEKLFF. CDR3 in DNA: TGTGCCAGCAGCACCGACAGGGGGGGGGAAAAACTGTTTTTT.

The rearrangement uses TRBV7-2 and TRBJ1-1, with D possibly matching TRBD1 (5 bases). The germline CDR1 and CDR2 sequences are SGHTA and FQGNSA. V lost 1 base to trimming and J lost 3 bases, with 12 bases between them. The CDR3 sequence is 15 residues long. This CDR3 is CASSLESTGDTEAFF. CDR3 coding DNA: TGTGCCAGCAGCTTAGAATCGACGGGGGACACTGAAGCTTTCTTT.

This clonotype was counted at least ten times. The genes are TRBV18 and TRBJ1-2; D is uncertain. The germline gives CDR1 KGHSH, CDR2 LQKENI. V lost 3 bases and J lost 0, with 14 bases in between. The CDR3 consists of 16 residues. The CDR3 reads CASSPGRNRANYGYTF. The CDR3 DNA reads TGTGCCAGCTCACCCGGCAGGAATAGGGCTAACTATGGCTACACCTTC.

In its sample, this clonotype was seen a few times. V gene TRBV30 combines with J gene TRBJ2-7; tentatively, D is TRBD1 (5 bases). The CDR3 sequence is 15 residues long. V was clipped by 0 bases and J by 2 bases, with 14 bases between them. Germline V gene lookup returns CDR1 GTSNPN and CDR2 SVGIG (reference sequence). The CDR3 nucleotides read TGTGCCTGGAGTGTGGGGCCTGTGGGGCCCTACGAGCAGTACTTC. It translates to CAWSVGPVGPYEQYF.

This clonotype was detected a few times. The chain has TRBV7-9 and TRBJ2-1; D call uncertain. CDR1 is SEHNR and CDR2 is FQNEAQ in the germline V gene (reference sequence). The CDR3 is 13 amino acids. Trimming pared 2 bases from V and 10 bases from J, leaving 12 bases between. The CDR3 DNA reads TGTGCCAGCAGCTTACCCTCTAGAATCGAGCAGTTCTTC. It yields the protein CASSLPSRIEQFF.

The chain joins TRBV28 to TRBJ1-1, with 7 nucleotides matching TRBD1. CDR3 length equals 15 residues. The germline V gene encodes CDR1 MDHEN and CDR2 SYDVKM. V was pared by 6 bases and J by 8 bases, with 15 bases of the junction left unmatched. The DNA for the CDR3 is TGTGCCAGCAGCCTGAGGCCCCTTAACAGGGGAGAAGCTTTCTTT. This gives the protein CASSLRPLNRGEAFF.

This chain connects TRBV20-1 to TRBJ2-7; TRBD1 aligns across 11 bases. V shed 6 bases and J 3 bases; nucleotides not matched to a gene: 7. From germline, CDR1 is DFQATT and CDR2 SNEGSKA (reference sequence). The CDR3 is 14 residues long. This chain's CDR3 is CSAPEGTGGYEQYF. The CDR3 DNA sequence: TGCAGTGCCCCGGAGGGGACAGGGGGCTACGAGCAGTACTTC.